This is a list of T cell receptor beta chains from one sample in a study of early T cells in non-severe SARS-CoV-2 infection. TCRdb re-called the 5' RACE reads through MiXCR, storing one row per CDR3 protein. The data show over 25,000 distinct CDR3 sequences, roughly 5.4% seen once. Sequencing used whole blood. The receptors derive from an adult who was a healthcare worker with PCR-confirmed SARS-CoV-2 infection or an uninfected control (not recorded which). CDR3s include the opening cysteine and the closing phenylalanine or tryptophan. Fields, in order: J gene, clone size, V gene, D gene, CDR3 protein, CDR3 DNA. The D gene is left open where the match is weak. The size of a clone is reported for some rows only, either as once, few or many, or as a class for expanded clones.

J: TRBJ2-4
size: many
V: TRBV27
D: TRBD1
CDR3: CASSPGQGRAKNIQYF
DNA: TGTGCCAGCAGTCCCGGACAGGGTAGGGCCAAAAACATTCAGTACTTC

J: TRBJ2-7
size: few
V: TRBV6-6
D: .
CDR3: CASSSRDVSYEQYF
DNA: TGTGCCAGCAGTTCCCGGGACGTATCCTACGAGCAGTACTTC

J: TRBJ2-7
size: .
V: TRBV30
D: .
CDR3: CAWSPADYYEQYF
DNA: TGTGCCTGGAGTCCTGCGGACTACTACGAGCAGTACTTC

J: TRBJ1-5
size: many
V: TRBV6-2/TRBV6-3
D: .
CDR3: CASSKDSYQPQHF
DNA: TGTGCCAGCAGTAAAGACAGTTATCAGCCCCAGCATTTT

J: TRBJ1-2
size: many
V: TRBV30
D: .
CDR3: CAWSPRVGGPYGYTF
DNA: TGTGCCTGGAGTCCTAGGGTAGGGGGACCCTATGGCTACACCTTC

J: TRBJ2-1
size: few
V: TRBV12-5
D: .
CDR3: CASGTLGNEQFF
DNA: TGTGCTAGTGGGACCCTAGGGAATGAGCAGTTCTTC

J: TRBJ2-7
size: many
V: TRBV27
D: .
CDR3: CASSPIFQRSRYEQYF
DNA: TGTGCCAGCAGTCCCATCTTTCAGCGATCACGCTACGAGCAGTACTTC

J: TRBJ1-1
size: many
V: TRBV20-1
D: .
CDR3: CSASVRENTEAFF
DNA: TGCAGTGCTAGTGTCAGGGAGAACACTGAAGCTTTCTTT

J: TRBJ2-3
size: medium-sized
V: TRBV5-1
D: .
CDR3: CASSLGGRGTTDTQYF
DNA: TGCGCCAGCAGCCTTGGGGGGCGAGGTACCACAGATACGCAGTATTTT

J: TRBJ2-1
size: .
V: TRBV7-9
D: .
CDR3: CASSLAVGASYNEQFF
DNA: TGTGCCAGCAGCTTAGCGGTGGGCGCGTCCTACAATGAGCAGTTCTTC

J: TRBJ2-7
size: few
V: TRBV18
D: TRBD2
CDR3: CASSPSGTPYEQYF
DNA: TGTGCCAGCTCACCTAGCGGGACCCCCTACGAGCAGTACTTC

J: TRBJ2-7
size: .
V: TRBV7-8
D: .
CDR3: CASSLARVFPYEQYF
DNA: TGTGCCAGCAGCTTAGCGCGTGTTTTCCCCTACGAGCAGTACTTC

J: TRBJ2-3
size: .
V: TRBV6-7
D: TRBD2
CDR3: CASRGLAGGPITDTQYF
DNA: TGTGCCAGCAGAGGGCTAGCGGGGGGACCCATCACAGATACGCAGTATTTT

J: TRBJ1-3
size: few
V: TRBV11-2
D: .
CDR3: CASSFGGPGNTIYF
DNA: TGTGCCAGCAGCTTCGGGGGGCCAGGAAACACCATATATTTT

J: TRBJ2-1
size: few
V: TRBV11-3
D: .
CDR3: CASSFEGSSYNEQFF
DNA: TGTGCCAGCAGCTTCGAGGGGAGTTCCTACAATGAGCAGTTCTTC

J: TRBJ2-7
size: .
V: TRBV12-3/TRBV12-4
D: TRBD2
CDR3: CASRRALAGVGEQYF
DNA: TGTGCCAGCAGACGCGCACTAGCGGGAGTCGGCGAGCAGTACTTC

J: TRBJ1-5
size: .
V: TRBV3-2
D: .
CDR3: CASSQGRTVGNQPQHF
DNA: TGTGCCAGCAGCCAAGGGAGGACAGTCGGCAATCAGCCCCAGCATTTT

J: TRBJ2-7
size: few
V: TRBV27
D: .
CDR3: CASSFWDLSEQYF
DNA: TGTGCCAGCAGTTTCTGGGACCTGTCCGAGCAGTACTTC